The 3 T cell receptor beta chains reported below all come from one sample, sequenced in a study of early T cells in non-severe SARS-CoV-2 infection (dated by TCRdb to 2020 to 2022). The library was generated by 5' RACE. Sequencing was performed on a NextSeq 500. TCRdb ran its own pipeline on the public reads, namely fastp trimming at Q25 and MiXCR clone calling, and kept in-frame beta chains. Here each entry gathers all rows of one CDR3 protein and keeps the most common genes and DNA. Counted in this sample were over 95,000 distinct CDR3 sequences; roughly 15% of them appeared once. Of the sample, over 1% is held by the ten largest clones. Sequencing was done on a sample of whole blood. The receptors here all came from an adult who was a healthcare worker with PCR-confirmed SARS-CoV-2 infection or an uninfected control (not recorded which).

In its sample, this clonotype was seen many times. This chain uses TRBV6-6 with TRBJ1-2; D perhaps matches TRBD1 (6 bases). The germline V gene encodes CDR1 MNHNY and CDR2 SVGAGI (reference sequence). CDR3 length: 17 residues. Trimming cost V 6 bases and J 8 bases, with 28 bases left between them. The CDR3 loop is CASSPNPLSGGAKGYTF. CDR3 sequence (DNA): TGTGCCAGCAGCCCCAACCCGCTATCGGGGGGCGCGAAAGGCTACACCTTC.

This chain uses TRBV10-2 with TRBJ1-6; TRBD1 is a possible D gene (6 bases). CDR3 size: 13 residues. Trimming left V 3 bases short and J 7 bases short, with 7 bases between. From germline, CDR1 is WSHSY and CDR2 SAAADI. In DNA, the CDR3 is TGCGCCAGCAGTGAACAGGGCAATTCACCCCTCCACTTT. This codes for CASSEQGNSPLHF.

V usage is TRBV9 and J usage is TRBJ2-3; D is possibly TRBD2 (6 bases). Between the trimmed V and J ends, which lost 0 bases and 1 base, there was a span of 12 bases. CDR3 size: 16 residues. Germline V lookup: CDR1 SGDLS, CDR2 YYNGEE. CDR3 nucleotides: TGTGCCAGCAGCGTAGCTCGGAGGGAGGGCACAGATACGCAGTATTTT. Its translation: CASSVARREGTDTQYF.